This T cell receptor (beta chain) is from a study of T-cell reconstitution after alpha-beta-depleted transplantation in children. Trimming cost V 1 base and J 1 base, with 15 bases left between them. Germline loops: CDR1 LGHNA, CDR2 YSLEER. CDR3 length equals 17 residues. Findings of the study overall: High day-60 TCRbeta diversity in some patients came from surviving recipient T cells and thymic progenitors. Newly made T cells mostly supplied T-cell counts and diversity one year after transplant. Where alpha-beta T cells came from about two months after transplant was reportedly several hundred expanded graft clones.

In the case of this clonotype: Its antigen is unidentified.

Unique molecular identifiers tagged the TCRbeta library. Each CDR3 protein gets one entry after TCRdb re-called the PCR reads with MiXCR. The sample shows about 58,000 distinct CDR3 sequences, 44% of them seen only once. This clonotype originated in a male patient between 10 and 17 years old who had a stem cell transplant for acute lymphoblastic leukemia, so the T cells may come from the graft donor. V gene TRBV4-3 combines with J gene TRBJ2-3; TRBD2 might be the D (7 bases). The input for sequencing was PBMCs, mostly from graft donor cells, taken 360 days after TCRalphabeta/CD19-depleted stem cell transplant. This CDR3 is CASSQGGGGLGTDTQYF. The CDR3 DNA follows: TGCGCCAGCAGCCAAGGGGGAGGGGGATTGGGCACAGATACGCAGTATTTT.